The 10 T cell receptor beta chains given below trace back to one sample, sequenced in a study of OX40 agonist ivuxolimab in advanced cancers. TCRdb's table, derived via immunoSEQ multiplex PCR, lists solely in-frame clones and lacks some. The repertoire holds 78,000 or so clones, with about 88% as singletons. The sequencing here drew on CD4+ or CD8+ T cells sorted from blood, taken in a trial of the OX40 agonist ivuxolimab. Receptors originate from an adult with an advanced solid tumor such as melanoma, head and neck, liver or kidney cancer.

V gene TRBV4-1 combines with J gene TRBJ1-5; D gene uncertain. The CDR3 consists of 15 residues. With 1 base removed from V and 3 bases from J, the gap between germline ends came to 10 bases. Germline CDR1 and CDR2: MGHRA and YSYEKL. The DNA of the CDR3 is TGCGCCAGCAGCCAAGTCGCGGAGTACAATCAGCCCCAGCATTTT. This sequence encodes CASSQVAEYNQPQHF.

The chain uses TRBV2 and TRBJ2-5; D may be TRBD1 (5 bases). V gave up 6 bases and J gave up 5 bases, with 10 bases separating them. Looked up from germline, CDR1 is SNHLY and CDR2 is FYNNEI. The CDR3 length is 12 residues. CDR3 bases: TGTGCCAGCAGGGGGCCCGGGGAGACCCAGTACTTC. Amino acid sequence: CASRGPGETQYF.

This rearrangement joins TRBV6-1 to TRBJ1-1, with D possibly matching TRBD1 (5 bases). The germline CDR1 and CDR2 sequences are MNHNS and SASEGT. The V end was cut by 5 bases, the J end by 8 bases, with 21 bases between. This CDR3 has 15 amino acids. The CDR3 DNA reads as TGTGCCAGCAGTCGAAGAGAGGGGTCGACATCCGAAGCTTTCTTT. Translating gives CASSRREGSTSEAFF.

V and J are TRBV19 and TRBJ2-7; D may be TRBD1 (6 bases). The germline V gene encodes CDR1 LNHDA and CDR2 SQIVND (reference sequence). There are 16 residues in the CDR3. V was shortened by 1 base and J by 0 bases, with 13 bases between the two germline ends. Written as DNA, the CDR3 is TGTGCCAGTAGTATAGCCGCCCGGACAGCCTCCTACGAGCAGTACTTC. Encoded protein: CASSIAARTASYEQYF.

The J gene is TRBJ1-2, the V gene TRBV9, with 8 bases aligning to TRBD1. The ends lost 3 bases at V and 7 bases at J; junction bases unmatched: 5. The CDR3 is made up of 13 amino acids. Germline V gene data show CDR1 as SGDLS and CDR2 as YYNGEE. The CDR3 coding sequence is TGTGCCAGCAGCGAAGAACAGGGGGGTGGCTACACCTTC. Protein product: CASSEEQGGGYTF.

The count of this clone is one. The J gene is TRBJ2-7, the V gene TRBV6-5, with D unclear. Germline-derived CDR1 and CDR2 are MNHEY and SVGAGI. Trimming shortened V by 0 bases and J by 0 bases, and 9 bases separated the two germline ends. CDR3 length: 15 amino acids. CDR3 residues: CASSYSAQSSYEQYF. CDR3 bases: TGTGCCAGCAGTTACTCAGCGCAGTCCTCCTACGAGCAGTACTTC.

In DNA, the CDR3 is TGTGCCAGCAGCTTGAACCGTAGGAATGAAAAACTGTTTTTT. Translation gives CASSLNRRNEKLFF. V and J are TRBV5-5 and TRBJ1-4; no definite D call. Deletions cut 1 base from V and 5 bases from J, with 9 bases between. The CDR3 has 14 amino acids. Germline CDR1 SGHKS, CDR2 YYEKEE (reference sequence).

This clone was recorded once. This chain uses TRBV20-1 with TRBJ1-1; D not resolved. Germline V gene lookup returns CDR1 DFQATT and CDR2 SNEGSKA (reference sequence). V gave up 4 bases and J gave up 4 bases, with 7 bases separating them. The CDR3 length is 11 residues. The CDR3 sequence is CSATGGTEAFF. CDR3 in DNA: TGCAGTGCTACCGGTGGCACTGAAGCTTTCTTT.

This clone was picked up a small number of times. The rearrangement links TRBV6-1 to TRBJ1-5, with TRBD1 matching 8 bases. This CDR3 comprises 17 residues. Germline CDR1 is MNHNS and CDR2 is SASEGT. V gave up 2 bases and J gave up 2 bases; unmatched junction bases: 8. CDR3 in DNA: TGTGCCAGCAGTGAATACCCCACAGGGGGAGGCAATCAGCCCCAGCATTTT. Encoded protein: CASSEYPTGGGNQPQHF.

This clone was seen once. The J gene is TRBJ2-4, the V gene TRBV11-2, with TRBD2 matching over 7 bases. V lost 10 bases, J lost 9 bases, and 9 bases stayed unmatched. The germline CDR1 and CDR2 sequences are SGHAT and FQNNGV. CDR3 length: 12 residues. The CDR3 region is CATLAAGVIQYF. The CDR3 DNA reads as TGTGCCACCCTAGCGGCGGGGGTCATTCAGTACTTC.